The 22 T cell receptor beta chains presented below share a single source sample, sequenced in a study of blood T cell repertoires in COVID-19. Assay used: immunoSEQ multiplex PCR; TCRdb lists only in-frame clones, some missing. The table lists about 61,000 clones, around 88% of them singletons. The sequencing input was peripheral blood. The receptor set was obtained from an elderly woman with active COVID-19.

In DNA form, the CDR3 reads TGTGCCGCAGGGTCCGGCAATCAGCCCCAGCATTTT. It yields the protein CAAGSGNQPQHF. The chain has TRBV28 and TRBJ1-5; possible D gene TRBD1, 5 bases. Germline-derived CDR1 and CDR2 are MDHEN and SYDVKM. This CDR3 is 12 amino acids long. V lost 11 bases, J lost 2 bases, and 10 bases lay in between.

CDR3 nucleotides: TGTGCCAGCAGTGATGGGACAGGGGGCTATGAGCAGTTCTTC. This codes for CASSDGTGGYEQFF. The gene calls are TRBV6-1 and TRBJ2-1; TRBD1 agrees at 12 bases. This CDR3 contains 14 residues. In germline, CDR1 is MNHNS, CDR2 SASEGT. The J segment lost 8 bases and the V segment lost 3 bases, leaving 2 bases of the junction unmatched.

V gene TRBV28 combines with J gene TRBJ1-4, with D perhaps matching TRBD1 (5 bases). There are 15 residues in the CDR3. Trimming removed 1 base at V and 2 bases at J, with 8 bases between. The germline CDR1 and CDR2 sequences are MDHEN and SYDVKM. DNA of the CDR3: TGTGCCAGCAGTTTATATGCAGGGACTAATGAAAAACTGTTTTTT. Encoded protein: CASSLYAGTNEKLFF. Based on the CDR3 plus reference TRBV28 and TRBJ1-4, the full variable domain is DVKVTQSSRYLVKRTGEKVFLECVQDMDHENMFWYRQDPGLGLRLIYFSYDVKMKEKGDIPEGYSVSREKKERFSLILESASTNQTSMYLCASSLYAGTNEKLFFGSGTQLSVL.

J is TRBJ1-3 and V is TRBV5-5; D perhaps matches TRBD1 (6 bases). Per the germline V gene, CDR1 is SGHKS and CDR2 is YYEKEE (reference sequence). Trimming took 0 bases from V and 2 from J, leaving 6 bases between them. The CDR3 covers 14 residues. This CDR3 reads CASSLDRAGNTIYF. The CDR3, as DNA: TGTGCCAGCAGCTTGGACAGGGCTGGAAACACCATATATTTT. Full variable domain (rest looked up from reference TRBV5-5 and TRBJ1-3): DAGVTQSPTHLIKTRGQQVTLRCSPISGHKSVSWYQQVLGQGPQFIFQYYEKEERGRGNFPDRFSARQFPNYSSELNVNALLLGDSALYLCASSLDRAGNTIYFGEGSWLTVV.

This sequence joins TRBV3-1 (or the pseudogene TRBV3-2) and TRBJ2-1; tentatively, D is TRBD2 (5 bases). From germline, CDR1 is LGHDT and CDR2 YNNKEL (reference sequence). Trimming took off 0 bases at V and 0 bases at J, with 12 bases between the two ends. CDR3 length: 17 amino acids. Written as DNA, the CDR3 is TGTGCCAGCAGCCAAGATGGCGGGTCGAGCTCCTACAATGAGCAGTTCTTC. Amino acids: CASSQDGGSSSYNEQFF.

The V and J genes are TRBV10-2 and TRBJ2-1; TRBD2 aligns across 14 bases. Germline loops: CDR1 WSHSY, CDR2 SAAADI. The CDR3 extends over 16 amino acids. With V trimmed by 10 bases and J by 8 bases, 13 bases remained unmatched. CDR3 in DNA: TGCGCCACCCGACTAGCGGGGGGGACCTCTCGGGATGAGCAGTTCTTC. Its translation is CATRLAGGTSRDEQFF.

The chain links TRBV3-1 (or the pseudogene TRBV3-2) to TRBJ1-5, with D perhaps TRBD1 (6 bases). V was trimmed by 6 bases and J by 3 bases, leaving 12 bases between them. Germline CDR1 reads LGHDT; CDR2 reads YNNKEL (reference sequence). The CDR3 runs 14 residues. Here the CDR3 DNA reads TGTGCCAGCAGTAACAGGGTTAACAATCAGCCCCAGCATTTT. Translation gives CASSNRVNNQPQHF.

The chain is built from TRBV5-6 and TRBJ1-6; D might be TRBD1 (6 bases). V was trimmed by 5 bases and J by 6 bases, leaving 12 bases between them. Germline assignment: CDR1 SGHDT and CDR2 YYEEEE. The CDR3 is made up of 14 amino acids. CDR3 residues: CASSYGQSNSPLHF. The CDR3 DNA sequence: TGTGCCAGCAGTTATGGACAGAGTAATTCACCCCTCCACTTT.

CDR3 nucleotides: TGTGCCAGCAGTGAAAGCCCCGGGACAAACTATGGCTACACCTTC. Translation gives CASSESPGTNYGYTF. J is TRBJ1-2 and V is TRBV6-1, with D possibly matching TRBD1 (6 bases). This CDR3 has 15 residues. In germline, CDR1 is MNHNS, CDR2 SASEGT. V lost 2 bases to trimming and J lost 2 bases, with 12 bases between them.

The V and J genes are TRBV7-2 and TRBJ2-7; 7 bases are shared with TRBD2. The CDR3 consists of 14 residues. Germline CDR1 reads SGHTA; CDR2 reads FQGNSA. Trimming took 1 base from V and 3 from J; bases not matched to a gene: 3. The CDR3 loop reads CASSLERGFYEQYF. In nucleotides, the CDR3 is TGTGCCAGCAGCTTAGAGCGGGGCTTCTACGAGCAGTACTTC.

The V gene is TRBV7-9, the J gene TRBJ2-1, with D possibly matching TRBD2 (5 bases). V lost 2 bases and J lost 7, with 12 bases in between. Germline V lookup: CDR1 SEHNR, CDR2 FQNEAQ (reference sequence). The CDR3 has 14 residues. The CDR3 protein is CASSLRLAENEQFF. CDR3 sequence (DNA): TGTGCCAGCAGCTTAAGGCTAGCCGAGAATGAGCAGTTCTTC.

CDR3 sequence: CASSFIQGYGYTF. The CDR3 nucleotides are TGTGCCAGCAGCTTCATTCAGGGTTACGGCTACACCTTC. The chain couples TRBV5-6 to TRBJ1-2, with a possible D match to TRBD1 (5 bases). V was cut by 2 bases and J by 8 bases, with 13 bases left in between. This CDR3 is 13 amino acids long. Germline loops: CDR1 SGHDT, CDR2 YYEEEE. The entire variable domain, with the rest obtained from reference TRBV5-6 and TRBJ1-2, is as follows: DAGVTQSPTHLIKTRGQQVTLRCSPKSGHDTVSWYQQALGQGPQFIFQYYEEEERQRGNFPDRFSGHQFPNYSSELNVNALLLGDSALYLCASSFIQGYGYTFGSGTRLTVV.

This clone appeared a few times. The chain carries TRBV5-1 and TRBJ2-7; a possible D gene is TRBD1 (6 bases). The CDR3 covers 14 residues. Per germline, CDR1 SGHRS and CDR2 YFSETQ. V was shortened by 2 bases and J by 1 base, with 10 bases between the two germline ends. CDR3 region: CASSFAGASYEQYF. Here the CDR3 DNA reads TGCGCCAGCAGCTTCGCAGGGGCTTCCTACGAGCAGTACTTC. Supplemented by reference TRBV5-1 and TRBJ2-7, the full variable domain reads KAGVTQTPRYLIKTRGQQVTLSCSPISGHRSVSWYQQTPGQGLQFLFEYFSETQRNKGNFPGRFSGRQFSNSRSEMNVSTLELGDSALYLCASSFAGASYEQYFGPGTRLTVT.

V and J are TRBV5-1 and TRBJ2-5; TRBD2 matches 8 bases. Trimming cost V 4 bases and J 0 bases; bases outside gene matches: 5. The germline CDR1 and CDR2 sequences are SGHRS and YFSETQ. This CDR3 has 15 amino acids. The CDR3 protein is CASSLTSVYQETQYF. DNA for the CDR3: TGCGCCAGCAGCCTGACTAGCGTGTACCAAGAGACCCAGTACTTC.

The CDR3 loop is CASSQDQVSGNTIYF. CDR3 in DNA: TGCGCCAGCAGCCAAGATCAGGTTTCTGGAAACACCATATATTTT. This chain uses TRBV4-3 with TRBJ1-3; D is undetermined. The CDR3 contains 15 residues. Between the trimmed V and J ends, which lost 0 bases and 1 base, there was a span of 7 bases. Germline V gene data show CDR1 as LGHNA and CDR2 as YSLEER.

The chain uses TRBV29-1 and TRBJ2-1; 9 nucleotides match TRBD2. This CDR3 contains 18 residues. CDR1 is SQVTM, CDR2 ANQGSEA, per germline. V lost 1 base and J lost 0; bases outside the gene matches: 10. The CDR3 DNA reads TGCAGCGTTGAAGGGTGGCTAGCGGGGAGGAGCTCCTACAATGAGCAGTTCTTC. This translates into CSVEGWLAGRSSYNEQFF.

The rearrangement uses TRBV7-2 and TRBJ2-2; TRBD2 agrees at 8 bases. Germline V gives CDR1 SGHTA, CDR2 FQGNSA. The CDR3 runs 17 residues. The V and J ends lost 6 bases and 3 bases, in that order; junction bases with no gene match: 12. The CDR3 reads CASRPLERGGDTGELFF. The CDR3 nucleotides read TGTGCCAGCAGACCCCTTGAACGGGGGGGGGACACCGGGGAGCTGTTTTTT.

This rearrangement joins TRBV5-4 to TRBJ2-3, with 12 positions matching TRBD2. V lost 0 bases, J lost 2 bases, and 4 bases stayed unmatched. The CDR3 sequence is 17 residues long. Germline-derived CDR1 and CDR2 are SGHNT and YYREEE (reference sequence). The CDR3 DNA follows: TGTGCCAGCAGCTTGGGGCTAGCGGGGGGGTACACAGATACGCAGTATTTT. This gives the protein CASSLGLAGGYTDTQYF.

This rearrangement joins TRBV28 to TRBJ2-3, with TRBD2 identical over 9 bases. This CDR3 comprises 16 residues. The trim removed 6 bases at V and 5 bases at J, leaving 12 bases unmatched. Germline-derived CDR1 and CDR2 are MDHEN and SYDVKM. The chain's CDR3 is CASRGGAGGPGDTQYF. The CDR3 DNA is TGTGCCAGCAGGGGAGGAGCGGGGGGTCCGGGAGATACGCAGTATTTT.

This clone appeared a few times. The J gene is TRBJ2-3, the V gene TRBV10-3; 7 nucleotides align to TRBD2. V shed 2 bases and J 4 bases; nucleotides not matched to a gene: 0. CDR3 length: 13 amino acids. Per germline, CDR1 ENHRY and CDR2 SYGVKD. The CDR3 sequence: CAISEGGADTQYF. The CDR3 region has the DNA TGTGCCATCAGTGAGGGGGGGGCAGATACGCAGTATTTT.

This clone appeared once. J is TRBJ2-7 and V is TRBV4-2; perhaps TRBD2 as D (5 bases). Germline assignment: CDR1 LGHNA and CDR2 YNFKEQ. Trimming removed 0 bases at V and 6 bases at J, with 12 bases between. CDR3 length: 14 residues. The CDR3 here is CASSQEARDSEQYF. Here the CDR3 DNA reads TGTGCCAGCAGCCAAGAAGCTCGGGATTCCGAGCAGTACTTC.

The gene calls are TRBV11-2 and TRBJ1-2; tentatively, D is TRBD1 (6 bases). Per germline, CDR1 SGHAT and CDR2 FQNNGV. The CDR3 consists of 18 residues. Trimming took off 0 bases at V and 0 bases at J, with 17 bases between the two ends. This chain's CDR3 is CASSLDLLGALSNYGYTF. CDR3 sequence (DNA): TGTGCCAGCAGCTTAGATCTTCTGGGGGCCCTATCTAACTATGGCTACACCTTC.